This T cell receptor (beta chain) was recovered during a study of T cell responses to AZD1222 COVID-19 vaccine. Only in-frame clones appear in the TCRdb table, and some are missing; sequencing was by immunoSEQ multiplex PCR. The profile covers 100,000 to 150,000 clones, with roughly nine tenths appearing a single time and roughly 3.9% taken by the ten largest. This specimen consisted of peripheral blood, obtained on day 0 of AZD1222 vaccination. The clonotype originates from an adult in good health.

CDR3 in DNA: TGTGCCAGCACCCCGAGGACTCCCAGTATCGGGGAGCTGTTTTTT. Residues: CASTPRTPSIGELFF. The chain couples TRBV3-1 (or the pseudogene TRBV3-2) to TRBJ2-2; D possibly corresponds to TRBD2 (5 bases). Trimming took 7 bases from V and 7 from J, leaving 19 bases between them. CDR1 and CDR2 from the germline V gene are LGHDT and YNNKEL (reference sequence). The length of the CDR3 is 15 residues.